Listed below are T cell receptor beta chains from one sample, sequenced in a study of OX40 agonist ivuxolimab in advanced cancers. TCRdb's table, derived via immunoSEQ multiplex PCR, lists solely in-frame clones and lacks some. Among 120,000 or so clones listed, just under 95% were seen once. Sequencing used CD4+ or CD8+ T cells sorted from blood, obtained in a trial of the OX40 agonist ivuxolimab. All receptors come from an adult with an advanced solid tumor such as melanoma, head and neck, liver or kidney cancer. Each CDR3 is given with its conserved first and last residue. The D gene is left open where the match is weak. Only part of the rows carry a size: once, few, many, or a class if the clone is expanded.

>TRBD1|TRBJ1-2|TRBV19|-
CASRYRGRGGYTF
TGTGCCAGCCGTTACAGGGGGCGGGGTGGCTACACCTTC
>-|TRBJ2-7|TRBV30|-
CAWSARSFGSYEQYF
TGTGCCTGGAGTGCCCGAAGCTTTGGGTCCTACGAGCAGTACTTC
>-|TRBJ1-2|TRBV6-5|-
CASSYGRGSRYTF
TGTGCCAGCAGTTACGGTCGGGGCAGCAGGTACACCTTC
>-|TRBJ2-7|TRBV4-1|once
CASSQARQTEQYF
TGCGCCAGCAGCCAAGCCCGACAGACCGAACAGTACTTC
>-|TRBJ2-5|TRBV5-1|-
CASSPGGAGGETQYF
TGCGCCAGCAGCCCCGGCGGGGCCGGCGGGGAGACCCAGTACTTC
>-|TRBJ2-1|TRBV11-2|-
CASSKLRDPSYNEQFF
TGTGCCAGCAGCAAGCTCCGGGATCCCTCCTACAATGAGCAGTTCTTC
>-|TRBJ2-7|TRBV6-1|-
CASSYAATYEQYF
TGTGCCAGCAGTTATGCGGCAACCTACGAGCAGTACTTC
>-|TRBJ1-5|TRBV6-5|-
CASGNFGFNQPQHF
TGTGCCAGCGGGAACTTTGGTTTTAATCAGCCCCAGCATTTT
>-|TRBJ1-2|TRBV11-1|-
CASSRWPSVDGYTF
TGTGCCAGCAGCCGTTGGCCCAGTGTGGATGGCTACACCTTC
>-|TRBJ2-7|TRBV7-9|-
CASSLELGYEQYF
TGTGCCAGCAGCTTAGAGTTGGGGTACGAGCAGTACTTC
>-|TRBJ2-1|TRBV9|-
CASSSDFGEQFF
TGTGCCAGCAGCTCGGATTTCGGAGAGCAGTTCTTC
>-|TRBJ2-7|TRBV11-2|-
CASSVDHEQYF
TGTGCCAGCAGCGTGGACCACGAGCAGTACTTC
>TRBD1|TRBJ2-2|TRBV7-2|-
CASSRTGTGLSGELFF
TGTGCCAGCAGCCGAACCGGGACAGGATTGTCCGGGGAGCTGTTTTTT
>TRBD1|TRBJ1-3|TRBV19|-
CASSTTGTGAGNTIYF
TGTGCCAGTAGTACAACCGGGACAGGGGCTGGAAACACCATATATTTT
>TRBD2|TRBJ2-1|TRBV11-1|-
CASSPRWGGRNNEQFF
TGTGCCAGCAGCCCCCGTTGGGGCGGGAGAAACAATGAGCAGTTCTTC
>TRBD1|TRBJ2-1|TRBV19|once
CASSSGQGLYNEQFF
TGTGCCAGTAGTTCGGGACAGGGGCTTTACAATGAGCAGTTCTTC
>-|TRBJ2-5|TRBV27|-
CASSLSYRKETQYF
TGTGCCAGCAGTTTATCGTACAGGAAAGAGACCCAGTACTTC
>TRBD2|TRBJ2-7|TRBV27|-
CASTQGLAGNYEQYF
TGTGCCAGCACCCAGGGGCTAGCGGGAAACTACGAGCAGTACTTC
>-|TRBJ2-7|TRBV28|-
CASSLWAVLGSEQYF
TGTGCCAGCAGTTTATGGGCGGTCCTAGGGAGCGAGCAGTACTTC
>-|TRBJ2-7|TRBV4-1|-
CASSQDGGFSYEQYF
TGCGCCAGCAGCCAAGACGGGGGCTTCTCCTACGAGCAGTACTTC
>TRBD1|TRBJ2-7|TRBV5-1|once
CASSVNSGTELYEQYF
TGCGCCAGCAGCGTAAATTCCGGGACAGAACTCTACGAGCAGTACTTC
>-|TRBJ1-3|TRBV28|-
CASSLRGAGNTIYF
TGTGCCAGCAGCTTACGCGGAGCAGGGAACACCATATATTTT
>-|TRBJ1-5|TRBV28|-
CASSPPGGNQPQHF
TGTGCCAGCAGTCCCCCGGGGGGGAATCAGCCCCAGCATTTT
>-|TRBJ2-7|TRBV19|-
CASSIQGGGRFEQYF
TGTGCCAGTAGTATCCAAGGAGGGGGGCGATTCGAGCAGTACTTC
>-|TRBJ2-1|TRBV28|-
CASSYPPLVQLFF
TGTGCCAGCAGTTACCCCCCTCTGGTTCAATTGTTCTTC
>-|TRBJ1-2|TRBV7-2|-
CASSPVNYGYTF
TGTGCCAGCAGCCCCGTAAACTATGGCTACACCTTC
>-|TRBJ2-2|TRBV7-7|-
CASSLKPNTGELFF
TGTGCCAGCAGCTTAAAACCGAACACCGGGGAGCTGTTTTTT
>TRBD1|TRBJ1-2|TRBV28|-
CASSSPGQIYGYTF
TGTGCCAGCAGTTCACCGGGACAGATCTATGGCTACACCTTC
>-|TRBJ2-2|TRBV19|-
CASSIPQVTTGELFF
TGTGCCAGTAGTATTCCGCAGGTGACCACCGGGGAGCTGTTTTTT
>TRBD1|TRBJ2-7|TRBV5-4|-
CASSFYRGNALSYEQYF
TGTGCCAGCAGCTTTTACAGGGGAAACGCCCTCTCCTACGAGCAGTACTTC
>TRBD1|TRBJ1-5|TRBV16|-
CASSDRVNQPQHF
TGTGCCAGCTCGGACAGGGTCAATCAGCCCCAGCATTTT
>-|TRBJ1-4|TRBV6-5|-
CASSYGTRPNEKLFF
TGTGCCAGCAGTTACGGGACCCGACCTAATGAAAAACTGTTTTTT
>-|TRBJ2-6|TRBV7-5|-
CARSFLAQGGANVLTF
TGTGCCAGAAGCTTCCTGGCCCAAGGTGGGGCCAACGTCCTGACTTTC
>-|TRBJ1-5|TRBV6-5|once
CASSYTREGSQHF
TGTGCCAGCAGTTACACCAGAGAAGGGTCCCAGCATTTT
>TRBD1|TRBJ1-5|TRBV7-8|once
CASTPWDRGRPGQPQHF
TGTGCCAGCACCCCGTGGGACAGGGGGCGCCCAGGTCAGCCCCAGCATTTT
>TRBD2|TRBJ2-3|TRBV9|-
CASSGELAGGSTQYF
TGTGCCAGCAGCGGCGAGCTAGCGGGAGGGAGTACGCAGTATTTT
>-|TRBJ2-1|TRBV5-1|-
CASSLGNYNEQFF
TGCGCCAGCAGCTTGGGAAATTACAATGAGCAGTTCTTC
>-|TRBJ1-2|TRBV11-2|-
CASSLDGLFPNYGYTF
TGTGCCAGCAGCTTAGACGGGCTATTTCCTAACTATGGCTACACCTTC
>-|TRBJ1-1|TRBV19|-
CASSRTANTEAFF
TGTGCCAGTAGCAGGACAGCTAACACTGAAGCTTTCTTT
>-|TRBJ2-7|TRBV5-1|-
CASSSDLPVGEQYF
TGCGCCAGCAGCTCGGACCTACCCGTGGGAGAGCAGTACTTC
>-|TRBJ2-7|TRBV18|-
CASSPPSGPQTTGEQYF
TGTGCCAGCTCACCACCGTCTGGTCCCCAGACTACGGGTGAGCAGTACTTC
>-|TRBJ2-7|TRBV5-1|-
CASSLGAGAGTYEQYF
TGCGCCAGCAGCTTGGGGGCAGGGGCTGGCACCTACGAGCAGTACTTC
>TRBD2|TRBJ2-1|TRBV27|-
CASSLRLAFSSYNEQFF
TGTGCCAGCAGTTTAAGACTAGCGTTTAGCTCCTACAATGAGCAGTTCTTC
>TRBD1|TRBJ1-4|TRBV5-1|-
CASSATGGRGEKLFF
TGCGCCAGCAGCGCAACAGGGGGCAGAGGTGAAAAACTGTTTTTT
>TRBD1|TRBJ2-7|TRBV6-6|-
CASSYAKGQAYEQYF
TGTGCCAGCAGTTACGCAAAGGGACAGGCCTACGAGCAGTACTTC
>TRBD1|TRBJ1-2|TRBV27|few
CASSLRTGPYGYTF
TGTGCCAGCAGTTTACGGACAGGTCCATATGGCTACACCTTC
>-|TRBJ1-6|TRBV7-6|few
CASSLTGVRTDNSPLHF
TGTGCCAGCAGCTTAACCGGTGTTAGGACAGATAATTCACCCCTCCACTTT
>-|TRBJ2-1|TRBV12-5|-
CASGLGRADNEQFF
TGTGCTAGTGGTTTGGGGAGGGCCGACAATGAGCAGTTCTTC
>TRBD2|TRBJ2-7|TRBV7-2|-
CASSLGLAGYEQYF
TGTGCCAGCAGCTTAGGCCTAGCGGGGTACGAGCAGTACTTC
>-|TRBJ1-6|TRBV6-5|-
CASSYMQGLGSPLHF
TGTGCCAGCAGTTACATGCAGGGCTTAGGGTCACCCCTCCACTTT
>TRBD2|TRBJ2-7|TRBV6-5|-
CASSVRGGGPYEQYF
TGTGCCAGCAGTGTAAGGGGCGGGGGGCCTTACGAGCAGTACTTC
>-|TRBJ2-7|TRBV11-2|-
CASSLGEGLADRSYEQYF
TGTGCCAGCAGCTTAGGGGAGGGGCTAGCGGACAGGTCCTACGAGCAGTACTTC